This entry lists 5 T cell receptor beta chains sequenced from one sample in a study of vaccination and CD4 T cells after COVID-19. As for treatment: approximately nine-day PBMC culture with coronavirus spike peptide pools or control peptides (ViraFEST assay). Sequencing of cultured CD4+ T cell DNA used the Oncomine TCR Beta short-read assay. A single record per CDR3 protein comes from TCRdb applying MiXCR to the PCR reads. The table lists nearly 15,000 distinct CDR3 sequences, more than 45% of them singletons. These receptors' antigens are unknown. Sequenced: CD4+ T cells from blood, cultured in vitro. These receptors originate from a human donor who had recovered from COVID-19.

This chain links TRBV20-1 with TRBJ2-5; D is tentatively TRBD1 or TRBD2 (5 bases each). The CDR3 loop spans 14 amino acids. V was cut by 1 base and J by 3 bases, with 12 bases left in between. CDR1 and CDR2 (germline): DFQATT, SNEGSKA (reference sequence). CDR3 DNA: TGCAGTGCTAGAGCGGGACGTTACAAAGAGACCCAGTACTTC. Translated, it gives CSARAGRYKETQYF.

V gene TRBV15 combines with J gene TRBJ2-5; unclear D gene. The CDR3 runs 14 residues. V lost 2 bases to trimming and J lost 0 bases, with 7 bases between them. CDR1 is LNHNV and CDR2 is YYDKDF in the germline V gene (reference sequence). CDR3 sequence reads: CATSRLSDQETQYF. In DNA form, the CDR3 reads TGTGCCACCAGCAGACTAAGCGACCAAGAGACCCAGTACTTC. The full variable domain, its missing parts supplied by reference TRBV15 and TRBJ2-5, is DAMVIQNPRYQVTQFGKPVTLSCSQTLNHNVMYWYQQKSSQAPKLLFHYYDKDFNNEADTPDNFQSRRPNTSFCFLDIRSPGLGDTAMYLCATSRLSDQETQYFGPGTRLLVL.

In this sample, this clonotype turned up a few times. In nucleotides, the CDR3 is TGTGCCAGCAGCGGAGTGGGAAACACCATATATTTT. This codes for CASSGVGNTIYF. The V call is TRBV7-9, the J call TRBJ1-3; D gene unclear. V lost 5 bases to trimming and J lost 4 bases, with 6 bases between them. The CDR3 has 12 residues. The germline gives CDR1 SEHNR, CDR2 FQNEAQ (reference sequence).

This clonotype was counted a few times. The chain uses TRBV7-6 and TRBJ1-2, with D unclear. The V gene lost 1 base and the J gene lost 2 bases, with 8 bases spanning the gap. Germline loops: CDR1 SGHVS, CDR2 FNYEAQ. The CDR3 has 14 amino acids. This CDR3 is CASSLGGGNYGYTF. The CDR3 DNA reads as TGTGCCAGCAGCTTAGGAGGCGGCAACTATGGCTACACCTTC. Supplemented by reference TRBV7-6 and TRBJ1-2, the full variable domain reads GAGVSQSPRYKVTKRGQDVALRCDPISGHVSLYWYRQALGQGPEFLTYFNYEAQQDKSGLPNDRFSAERPEGSISTLTIQRTEQRDSAMYRCASSLGGGNYGYTFGSGTRLTVV.

This clonotype has a handful of counts. The chain links TRBV15 to TRBJ2-1; 12 nucleotides agree with TRBD1. The CDR3 loop spans 16 amino acids. Germline V lookup: CDR1 LNHNV, CDR2 YYDKDF (reference sequence). The J segment lost 8 bases and the V segment lost 0 bases, leaving 5 bases of the junction unmatched. This CDR3 is CATSRDSGTGGDEQFF. The DNA for the CDR3 is TGTGCCACCAGCAGAGATTCCGGGACAGGGGGCGATGAGCAGTTCTTC.